This T cell receptor (beta chain) appears in the sequencing data of a study of blood T cell repertoires in COVID-19. Turning to the study itself: Acute-phase and convalescent COVID-19 samples originated in the United States, Italy and Spain. T cells, B-cell-depleted T cells, or PBMCs provided the cDNA or gDNA that served as material.

The assay was immunoSEQ multiplex PCR, and TCRdb's table has in-frame clones only and misses some. Of about 80,000 clones detected, around 88% appear once; the ten largest clones hold 6% to 7.5%. The material sequenced was peripheral blood. This sequence originates from a woman of 80 years or more with acute or convalescent COVID-19.

CDR3 protein: CASRDSGGAPDTQYF. CDR3 in DNA: TGTGCCAGTAGGGATAGCGGGGGGGCACCAGATACGCAGTATTTT. The chain combines TRBV19 with TRBJ2-3; 11 nucleotides align to TRBD2. CDR1 is LNHDA and CDR2 is SQIVND in the germline V gene (reference sequence). The trim removed 6 bases at V and 4 bases at J, leaving 6 bases unmatched. This CDR3 comprises 15 residues.